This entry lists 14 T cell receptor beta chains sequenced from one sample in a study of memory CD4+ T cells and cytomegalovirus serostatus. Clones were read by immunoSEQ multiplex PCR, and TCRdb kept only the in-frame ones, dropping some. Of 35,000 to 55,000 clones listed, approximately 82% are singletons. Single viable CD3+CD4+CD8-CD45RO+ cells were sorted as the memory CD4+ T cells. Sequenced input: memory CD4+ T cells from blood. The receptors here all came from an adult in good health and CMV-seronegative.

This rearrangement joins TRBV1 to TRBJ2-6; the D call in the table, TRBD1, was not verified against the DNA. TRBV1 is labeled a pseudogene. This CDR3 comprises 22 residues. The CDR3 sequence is CTSSQVGAGPRTVYSGANVLTF. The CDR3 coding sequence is TGCACCAGCAGCCAAGTTGGGGCTGGGCCCAGGACAGTATACTCTGGGGCCAACGTCCTGACTTTC.

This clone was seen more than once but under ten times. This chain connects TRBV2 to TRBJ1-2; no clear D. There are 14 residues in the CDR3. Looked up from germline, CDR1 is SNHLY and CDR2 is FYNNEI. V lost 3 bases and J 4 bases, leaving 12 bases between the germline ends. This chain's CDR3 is CASSDWVGSYGYTF. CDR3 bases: TGTGCCAGCAGTGATTGGGTCGGTAGCTATGGCTACACCTTC.

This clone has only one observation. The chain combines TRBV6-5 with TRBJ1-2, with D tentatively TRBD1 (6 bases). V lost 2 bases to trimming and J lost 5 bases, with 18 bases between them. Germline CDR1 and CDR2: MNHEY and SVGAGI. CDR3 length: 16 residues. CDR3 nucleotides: TGTGCCAGCAGTTACGGTGCGGGGGGCTCGGCTTATGGCTACACCTTC. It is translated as CASSYGAGGSAYGYTF.

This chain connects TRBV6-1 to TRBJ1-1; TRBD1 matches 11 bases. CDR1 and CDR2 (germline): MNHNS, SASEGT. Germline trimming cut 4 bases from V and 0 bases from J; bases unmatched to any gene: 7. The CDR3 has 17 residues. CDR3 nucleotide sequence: TGTGCCAGCAGTGTAACCCGGGACAGGGGGGTGAACACTGAAGCTTTCTTT. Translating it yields CASSVTRDRGVNTEAFF.

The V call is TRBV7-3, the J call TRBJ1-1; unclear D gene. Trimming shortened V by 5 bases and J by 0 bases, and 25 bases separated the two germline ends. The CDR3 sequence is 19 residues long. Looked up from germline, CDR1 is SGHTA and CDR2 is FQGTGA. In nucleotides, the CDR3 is TGTGCCAGCAGCACCTACCCATATCTCATACTCTTAATGAACACTGAAGCTTTCTTT. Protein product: CASSTYPYLILLMNTEAFF.

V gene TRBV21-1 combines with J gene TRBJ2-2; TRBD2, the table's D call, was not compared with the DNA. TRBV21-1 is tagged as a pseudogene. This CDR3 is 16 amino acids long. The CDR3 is CANTPWGVSNTGELFF. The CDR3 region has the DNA TGTGCTAACACCCCCTGGGGGGTGTCGAACACCGGGGAGCTGTTTTTT.

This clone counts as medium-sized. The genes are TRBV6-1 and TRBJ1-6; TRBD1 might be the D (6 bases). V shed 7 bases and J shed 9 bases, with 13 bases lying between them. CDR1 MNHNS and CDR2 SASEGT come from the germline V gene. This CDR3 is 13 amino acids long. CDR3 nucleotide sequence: TGTGCCAGCATGGGGGCCGCGCTTTCACCCCTCCACTTT. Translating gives CASMGAALSPLHF.

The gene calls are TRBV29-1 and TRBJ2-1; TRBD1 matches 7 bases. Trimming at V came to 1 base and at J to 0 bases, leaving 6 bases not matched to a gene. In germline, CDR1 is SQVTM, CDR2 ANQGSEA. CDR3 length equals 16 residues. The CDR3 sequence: CSVEGGTESSYNEQFF. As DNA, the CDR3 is TGCAGCGTTGAAGGGGGGACAGAGAGCTCCTACAATGAGCAGTTCTTC.

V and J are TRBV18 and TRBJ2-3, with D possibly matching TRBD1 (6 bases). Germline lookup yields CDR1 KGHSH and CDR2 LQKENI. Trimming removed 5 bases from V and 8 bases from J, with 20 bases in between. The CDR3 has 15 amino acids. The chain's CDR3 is CASSTSLGGLGTQYF. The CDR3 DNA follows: TGTGCCAGCTCAACTTCGTTAGGGGGTCTAGGTACGCAGTATTTT. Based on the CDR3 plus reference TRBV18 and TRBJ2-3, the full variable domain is NAGVMQNPRHLVRRRGQEARLRCSPMKGHSHVYWYRQLPEEGLKFMVYLQKENIIDESGMPKERFSAEFPKEGPSILRIQQVVRGDSAAYFCASSTSLGGLGTQYFGPGTRLTVL.

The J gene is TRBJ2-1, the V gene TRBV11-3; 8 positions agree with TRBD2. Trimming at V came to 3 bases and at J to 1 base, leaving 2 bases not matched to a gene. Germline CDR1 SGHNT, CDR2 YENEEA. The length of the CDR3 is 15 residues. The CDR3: CASSLSGGSYNEQFF. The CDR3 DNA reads TGTGCCAGCAGCTTGAGCGGGGGATCCTACAATGAGCAGTTCTTC.

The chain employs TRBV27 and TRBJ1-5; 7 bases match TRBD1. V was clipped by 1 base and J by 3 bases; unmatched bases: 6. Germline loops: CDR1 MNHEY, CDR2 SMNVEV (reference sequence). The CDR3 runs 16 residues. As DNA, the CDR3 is TGTGCCAGCAGTTTATGGGGCAGGGGGAACAATCAGCCCCAGCATTTT. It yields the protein CASSLWGRGNNQPQHF.

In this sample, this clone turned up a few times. The CDR3 is CASSVDFQGEAFF. In nucleotides, the CDR3 is TGTGCCAGCAGCGTAGATTTTCAGGGGGAGGCTTTCTTT. J is TRBJ1-1 and V is TRBV9; 7 bases agree with TRBD1. V was pared by 0 bases and J by 11 bases, with 7 bases of the junction left unmatched. CDR3 length: 13 residues. Germline V lookup: CDR1 SGDLS, CDR2 YYNGEE.

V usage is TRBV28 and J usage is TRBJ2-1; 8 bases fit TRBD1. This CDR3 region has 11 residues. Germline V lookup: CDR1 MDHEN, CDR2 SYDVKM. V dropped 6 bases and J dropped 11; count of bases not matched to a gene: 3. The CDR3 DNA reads TGTGCCAGCAGATGGGACAGGCAGCAGTTCTTC. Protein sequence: CASRWDRQQFF.

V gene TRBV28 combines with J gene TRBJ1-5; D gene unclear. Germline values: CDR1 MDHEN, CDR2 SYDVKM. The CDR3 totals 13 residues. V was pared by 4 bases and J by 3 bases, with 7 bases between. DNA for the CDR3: TGTGCCAGCAGTTATAGTAACAATCAGCCCCAGCATTTT. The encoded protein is CASSYSNNQPQHF.